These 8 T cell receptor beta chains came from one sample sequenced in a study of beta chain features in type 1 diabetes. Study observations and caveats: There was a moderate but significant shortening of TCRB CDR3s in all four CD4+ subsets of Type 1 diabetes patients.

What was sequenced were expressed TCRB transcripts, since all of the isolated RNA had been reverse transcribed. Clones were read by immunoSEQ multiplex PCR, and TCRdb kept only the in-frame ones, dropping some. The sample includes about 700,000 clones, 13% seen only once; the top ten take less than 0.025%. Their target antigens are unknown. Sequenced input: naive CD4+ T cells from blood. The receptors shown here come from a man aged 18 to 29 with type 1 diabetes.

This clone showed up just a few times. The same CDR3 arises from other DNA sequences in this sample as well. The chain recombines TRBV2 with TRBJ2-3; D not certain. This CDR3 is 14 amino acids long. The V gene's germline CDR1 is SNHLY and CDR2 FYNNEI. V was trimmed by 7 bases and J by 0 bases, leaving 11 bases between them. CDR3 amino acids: CASTTGPSTDTQYF. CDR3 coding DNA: TGTGCCAGCACGACGGGCCCTAGCACAGATACGCAGTATTTT.

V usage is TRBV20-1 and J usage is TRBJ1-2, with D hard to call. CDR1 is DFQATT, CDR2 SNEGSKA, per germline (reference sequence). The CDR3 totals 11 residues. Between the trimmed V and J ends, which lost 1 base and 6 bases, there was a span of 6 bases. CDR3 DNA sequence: TGCAGTGCTAGAGGAAAGAATGGCTACACCTTC. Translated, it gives CSARGKNGYTF.

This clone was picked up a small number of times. CDR3 in amino acids: CASATSGGPNTGELFF. CDR3 nucleotides: TGTGCCAGCGCGACTAGCGGGGGCCCGAACACCGGGGAGCTGTTTTTT. V and J are TRBV28 and TRBJ2-2, with 12 bases that match TRBD2. V gave up 8 bases and J gave up 0 bases; unmatched junction bases: 4. The CDR3 consists of 16 residues. CDR1 is MDHEN and CDR2 is SYDVKM in the germline V gene.

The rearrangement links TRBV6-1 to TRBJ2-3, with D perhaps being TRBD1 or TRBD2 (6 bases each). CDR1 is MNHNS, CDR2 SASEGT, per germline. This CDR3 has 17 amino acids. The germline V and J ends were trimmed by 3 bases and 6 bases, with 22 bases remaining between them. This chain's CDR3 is CASSDPRTRGQGDTQYF. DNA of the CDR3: TGTGCCAGCAGTGACCCTCGCACGCGGGGCCAGGGGGATACGCAGTATTTT.

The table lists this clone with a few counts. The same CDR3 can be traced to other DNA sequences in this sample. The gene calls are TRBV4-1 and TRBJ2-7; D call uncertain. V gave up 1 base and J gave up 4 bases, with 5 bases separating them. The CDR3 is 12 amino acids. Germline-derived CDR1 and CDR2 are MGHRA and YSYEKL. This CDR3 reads CASSQVPYEQYF. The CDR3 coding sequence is TGCGCCAGCAGCCAAGTTCCATACGAGCAGTACTTC.

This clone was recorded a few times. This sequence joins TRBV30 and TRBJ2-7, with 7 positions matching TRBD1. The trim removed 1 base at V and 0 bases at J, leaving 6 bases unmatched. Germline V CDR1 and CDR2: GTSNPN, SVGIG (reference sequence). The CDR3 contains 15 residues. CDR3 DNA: TGTGCCTGGAGTGGTTGGGCAGGGGGCTCCTACGAGCAGTACTTC. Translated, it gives CAWSGWAGGSYEQYF.

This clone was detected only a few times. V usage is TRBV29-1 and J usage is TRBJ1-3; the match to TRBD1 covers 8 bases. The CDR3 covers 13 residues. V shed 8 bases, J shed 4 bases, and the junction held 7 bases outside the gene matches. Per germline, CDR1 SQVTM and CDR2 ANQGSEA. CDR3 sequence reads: CSTSGQGGNTIYF. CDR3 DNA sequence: TGCAGCACCTCTGGACAGGGAGGAAACACCATATATTTT.

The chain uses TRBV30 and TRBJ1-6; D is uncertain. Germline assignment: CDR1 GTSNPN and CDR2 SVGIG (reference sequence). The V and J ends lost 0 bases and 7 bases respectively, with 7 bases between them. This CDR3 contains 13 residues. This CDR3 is CAWSVLGNSPLHF. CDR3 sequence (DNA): TGTGCCTGGAGTGTACTGGGGAATTCACCCCTCCACTTT.